Reported below is one T cell receptor (beta chain). Its antigen is not yet known. Base qualities are not recorded, but no much larger clone differs from it by a single base. Ophthalmopathy patients had moderately to severely active disease, Clinical Activity Score of at least 3, NOSPECS grade of at least 4, and disease duration under 3 months. Anyone with other autoimmune diseases, uncontrolled infections, pregnancy or lactation was excluded from the study. Clinical symptoms, serum thyroxine, TRAb, thyroid ultrasound and orbital computed tomography were used for diagnosis. PBMCs were isolated from about 9.1 ml of fresh peripheral blood by Ficoll-Paque density gradient centrifugation. Trizol reagent was used to extract the total RNA, and its quality was then checked on an Agilent 2100 Bioanalyzer. These data originate in a study of Graves' ophthalmopathy and Graves' hyperthyroidism (dated by TCRdb to the late 2010s). Broadly, across the study: Peripheral blood was collected before any treatment was given, at the time of initial diagnosis. To tell Graves' ophthalmopathy apart from Graves' hyperthyroidism, and to predict which patients would progress to ophthalmopathy, the study relied on TCR beta repertoire signatures. In total, approximately 130 blood samples were TCR-sequenced: 40 to 45 ophthalmopathy, some 75 hyperthyroidism and roughly 17 hyperthyroidism-to-ophthalmopathy patients. To explore V-J signatures that distinguish ophthalmopathy from hyperthyroidism, a discovery set of about a hundred patients was enrolled, made up of 40 to 45 with ophthalmopathy and roughly 57 with stable hyperthyroidism. For independent validation, a separate cohort was made up of some 19 hyperthyroidism patients plus 17 patients who later progressed from hyperthyroidism to ophthalmopathy. In over 5 hyperthyroidism patients, the T-cell repertoire of thyroid tissue was compared with the T-cell repertoire of blood. Following sample collection, hyperthyroidism patients were given methimazole at a starting dose of 30 mg daily, and ophthalmopathy patients were given high-dose intravenous methylprednisolone. What the study reported, not specific to this receptor: In validation, the model predicted ophthalmopathy progression with 70.59% sensitivity and approximately 75% specificity; roughly eleven predicted patients were CT-confirmed with GO in a median of about 7.1 months. Sample size was not statistically predetermined, and group allocation was not concealed from the investigators. In cross-validation, the 13-signature model distinguished ophthalmopathy from stable hyperthyroidism with just over 85% sensitivity and roughly 81% specificity, and in the test set the corresponding values were approximately 79% and 70%. Most expanded thyroid clonotypes with a frequency above 0.001 also appeared in blood, which suggests that blood repertoires may reflect the immune response in the thyroid.

TCR beta CDR3 regions were amplified from RNA transcripts for repertoire sequencing. HTBI primers and the Qiagen OneStep RT-PCR kit were used in a first-round RT-PCR, which was followed by a second-round multiplex PCR, size selection and purification. Sequencing of the libraries was carried out on an Illumina HiSeq2000 in paired-end mode with 100 bp reads. In the original analysis: SOAPnuke was used to process the reads, throwing out any read that had adapters, had uncalled bases, had a mean Phred below 15, or lacked an exact constant-primer or identifier match. COPE v1.2.5 was used to merge the high-quality paired reads. Unique nucleotide sequences were defined as clonotypes and aligned to IMGT TRB V, D and J references using MiTCR v1.1. The analysis was limited to V-J combinations with a frequency above 0.0001, which together covered 99.2% of repertoires. For each V-J combination, a TCR clonal expansion and chaos score was defined as the ratio of F50 clonal expansion to chaos observed in the TCRdist matrix. Welch's t-statistics and random forest were used to reduce features to about a dozen V-J combinations, which were fed into a naive Bayes classifier. The Morisita-Horn index was used to measure how similar the thyroid and blood repertoires were. In TCRdb, the public reads were trimmed at Q25 with fastp and aligned with MiXCR, with productive beta chains retained. Rows are combined by CDR3 protein, so each entry shows the most common genes and DNA. TCRdb's processing, not the authors', yielded these V and J calls. Present in this sample are 650,000 to 900,000 distinct CDR3 sequences, roughly two fifths of which were seen just once. Clones ranked in the top ten supply approximately 43% of the sample.

From the cysteine through the phenylalanine, the CDR3 covers 17 amino acids. Here the CDR3 DNA is all that survives: 51 bases in frame from base 1. Looking up the germline V gene yields CDR1 SGHTA and CDR2 FQGNSA. At the junction V is shortened by 1 base and J by 7 bases, with 19 bases in between. Recombination joined TRBV7-2 with TRBJ2-2; the D gene identity is not certain. The sample consisted of peripheral blood. This sequence was found in an adult man with Graves' ophthalmopathy. CDR3 sequence: CASSLDLRATIGGELFF. The sequenced DNA is TGTGCCAGCAGCTTAGATCTTCGAGCGACGATAGGCGGGGAGCTGTTTTTT.